The rows below give T cell receptor beta chains drawn from one sample of a study of blood T cell repertoires in COVID-19. Here immunoSEQ multiplex PCR was the method, and the copy in TCRdb shows in-frame clones only, minus some. The top ten clones hold approximately 13% of a sample with nearly 60,000 clones, 90% of them seen once. Sample: peripheral blood. The receptors here all came from a man in his sixties with active COVID-19. CDR3s leave out the opening cysteine and the closing phenylalanine or tryptophan. D genes are given only for firm matches.

J,V,D,CDR3
TRBJ1-2,TRBV6-5,TRBD1,ASRLGQGLGYT
TRBJ1-2,TRBV7-2,.,ASSESTGIYYGYT
TRBJ2-7,TRBV5-4,TRBD2,AMTSGSRYEQY
TRBJ1-3,TRBV9,.,ASSEAPDSSGNTIY
TRBJ1-4,TRBV2,.,ASRGSGEKLF
TRBJ2-2,TRBV5-1,.,ASSDQGLNTGELF
TRBJ1-5,TRBV18,.,ASSPTETRLAQH
TRBJ1-2,TRBV18,.,ASSRELDGYT
TRBJ2-3,TRBV7-2,.,ASSFEAGTQY
TRBJ2-7,TRBV7-8,.,ASSLPAVDSTY
TRBJ2-5,TRBV28,.,ASATGTLKETQY
TRBJ2-2,TRBV7-9,.,ASSSLKEGRAGELF
TRBJ1-3,TRBV27,.,ASSFAAYGNTIY
TRBJ1-2,TRBV6-5,TRBD1,ATGGYRAYGYT
TRBJ2-1,TRBV30,TRBD1,AWSVSGYRGRLNEQF
TRBJ2-7,TRBV6-6,.,ASSPGQPGVYEQY
TRBJ1-3,TRBV30,.,AWSDGFTGQGSAIY
TRBJ1-1,TRBV24-1,.,ATSLQGNTEAF
TRBJ2-3,TRBV14,.,ASSQGPRLTTDTQY
TRBJ2-4,TRBV19,.,ASSISLAKNIQY
TRBJ2-7,TRBV19,.,ASSMGNAGEQY
TRBJ2-3,TRBV7-9,.,ASEGKGSEGADTQY
TRBJ2-7,TRBV5-1,TRBD2,ASHPLAGDYYEQY
TRBJ1-5,TRBV28,.,ASADLARGGINQPQH
TRBJ2-7,TRBV11-3,TRBD1,ASSSRQGLGEQY
TRBJ2-7,TRBV11-1,TRBD2,ASSWGGYEQY
TRBJ1-2,TRBV5-1,.,ASSFGVRGSYGYT
TRBJ2-4,TRBV2,.,ASSENLVHQEAAKNIQY
TRBJ2-3,TRBV6-4,.,ASSPSGSGADTQY
TRBJ1-2,TRBV30,.,AWSLSSGYGYT
TRBJ2-5,TRBV19,TRBD2,ASNAGGEETQY
TRBJ1-5,TRBV30,TRBD1,AWSPTDRAKQPQH
TRBJ2-3,TRBV7-2,.,ASSPRQEITDTQY
TRBJ2-7,TRBV24-1,.,ATSDWGEGEQY
TRBJ1-1,TRBV7-2,TRBD1,ASSRDRGDTEAF
TRBJ1-2,TRBV7-3,TRBD1,ASSPRGRNYGYT
TRBJ2-7,TRBV21-1,.,ASSKLTGSSYEQY
TRBJ2-7,TRBV3-1/TRBV3-2,.,ASSLQGSGATGEQY
TRBJ1-1,TRBV6-5,TRBD1,ASSPPGGPNTEAF
TRBJ2-3,TRBV4-3,.,ASSQDWSPVTDTQY
TRBJ2-4,TRBV5-1,.,ASSLGVQAKNIQY
TRBJ2-6,TRBV5-1,.,ASSLTASGANVLT
TRBJ1-6,TRBV9,.,ASSEQLNNSPLH
TRBJ1-6,TRBV18,.,ASSPMESSYNSPLH
TRBJ1-6,TRBV9,.,ASSSRDINSPLH
TRBJ1-2,TRBV5-4,TRBD1,ASSLVTGGFDDGYT
TRBJ2-7,TRBV18,.,ASSLTRDGSYEQY
TRBJ1-2,TRBV7-2,.,ASSNYGYT
TRBJ1-2,TRBV28,.,ASSFIVPGQGGFYYGYT
TRBJ2-3,TRBV7-9,TRBD1,ASSVTGTVADTQY
TRBJ2-7,TRBV4-2,TRBD2,ASSQGATSGSVYEQY
TRBJ2-5,TRBV5-1,TRBD1,ASSQFHRDRDRETQY
TRBJ2-7,TRBV11-2,TRBD2,ASSLVASGNYEQY
TRBJ2-2,TRBV3-1/TRBV3-2,TRBD2,ASSLLAPTGELF
TRBJ1-2,TRBV27,TRBD1,ASLGRQGAWYGYT
TRBJ2-5,TRBV11-3,.,ASSLAGARAQY
TRBJ1-2,TRBV28,.,ASSLEYGYT
TRBJ2-7,TRBV4-1,.,ASSQVEGRTYEQY